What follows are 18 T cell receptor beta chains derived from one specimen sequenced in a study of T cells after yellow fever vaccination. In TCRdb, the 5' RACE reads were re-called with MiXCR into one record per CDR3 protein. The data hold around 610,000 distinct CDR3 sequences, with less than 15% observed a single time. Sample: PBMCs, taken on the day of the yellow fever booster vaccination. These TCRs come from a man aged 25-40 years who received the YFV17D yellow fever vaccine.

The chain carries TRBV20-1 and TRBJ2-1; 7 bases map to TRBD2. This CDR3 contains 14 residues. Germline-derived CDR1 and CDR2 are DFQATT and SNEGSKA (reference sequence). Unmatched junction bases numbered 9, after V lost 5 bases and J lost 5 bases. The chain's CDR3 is CSAPPLADNNEQFF. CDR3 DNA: TGCAGTGCTCCCCCGCTAGCGGATAACAATGAGCAGTTCTTC.

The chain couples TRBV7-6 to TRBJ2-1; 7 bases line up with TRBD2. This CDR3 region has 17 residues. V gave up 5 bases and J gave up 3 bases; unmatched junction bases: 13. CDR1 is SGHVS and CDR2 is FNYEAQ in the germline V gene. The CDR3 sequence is CASSPFALAAFYNEQFF. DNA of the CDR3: TGTGCCAGCAGCCCTTTTGCCCTAGCGGCTTTCTACAATGAGCAGTTCTTC.

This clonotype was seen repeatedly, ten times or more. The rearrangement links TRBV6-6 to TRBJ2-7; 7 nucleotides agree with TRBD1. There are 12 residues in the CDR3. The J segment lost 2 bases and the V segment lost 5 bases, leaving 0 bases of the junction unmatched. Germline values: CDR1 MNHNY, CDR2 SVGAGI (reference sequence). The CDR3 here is CASSGTAYEQYF. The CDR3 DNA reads TGTGCCAGCAGTGGGACAGCCTACGAGCAGTACTTC.

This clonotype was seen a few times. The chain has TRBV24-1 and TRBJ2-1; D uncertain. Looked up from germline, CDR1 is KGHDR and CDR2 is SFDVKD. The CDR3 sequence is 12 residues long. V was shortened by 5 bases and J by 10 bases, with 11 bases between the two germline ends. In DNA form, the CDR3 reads TGTGCCACCAGTGTGAAGTCCTTCGAGCAGTTCTTC. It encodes CATSVKSFEQFF.

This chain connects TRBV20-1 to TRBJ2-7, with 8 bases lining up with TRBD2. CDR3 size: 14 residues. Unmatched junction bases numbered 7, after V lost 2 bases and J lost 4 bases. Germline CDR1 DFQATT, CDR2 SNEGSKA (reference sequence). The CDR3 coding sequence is TGCAGTGCTAGACAAAGCGGGAGTGGGTACGAGCAGTACTTC. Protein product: CSARQSGSGYEQYF.

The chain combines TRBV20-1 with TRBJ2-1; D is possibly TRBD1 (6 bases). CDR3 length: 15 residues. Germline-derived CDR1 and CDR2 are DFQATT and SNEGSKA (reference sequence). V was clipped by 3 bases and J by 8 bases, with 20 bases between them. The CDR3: CSASLTQGIWDEQFF. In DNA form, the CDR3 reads TGCAGTGCTAGTTTGACCCAGGGGATATGGGATGAGCAGTTCTTC.

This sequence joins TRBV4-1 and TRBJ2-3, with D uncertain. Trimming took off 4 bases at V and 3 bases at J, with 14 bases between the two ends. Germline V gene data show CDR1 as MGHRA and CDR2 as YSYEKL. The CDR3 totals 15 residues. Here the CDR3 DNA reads TGCGCCAGCAGCCCAGCCGACCCCCAGACAGATACGCAGTATTTT. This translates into CASSPADPQTDTQYF.

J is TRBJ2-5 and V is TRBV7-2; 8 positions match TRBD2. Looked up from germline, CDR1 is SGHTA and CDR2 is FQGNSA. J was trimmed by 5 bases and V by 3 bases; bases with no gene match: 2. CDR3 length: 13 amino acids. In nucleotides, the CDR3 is TGTGCCAGCAGCTTCGCTAGCGGGGAGACCCAGTACTTC. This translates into CASSFASGETQYF. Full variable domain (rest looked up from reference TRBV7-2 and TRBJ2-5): GAGVSQSPSNKVTEKGKDVELRCDPISGHTALYWYRQSLGQGLEFLIYFQGNSAPDKSGLPSDRFSAERTGGSVSTLTIQRTQQEDSAVYLCASSFASGETQYFGPGTRLLVL.

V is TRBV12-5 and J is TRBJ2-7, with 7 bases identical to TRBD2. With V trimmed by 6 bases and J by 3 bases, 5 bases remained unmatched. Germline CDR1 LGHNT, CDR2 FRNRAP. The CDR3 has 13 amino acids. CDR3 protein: CASGPGLIYEQYF. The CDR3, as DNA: TGTGCTAGTGGGCCGGGACTAATCTACGAGCAGTACTTC.

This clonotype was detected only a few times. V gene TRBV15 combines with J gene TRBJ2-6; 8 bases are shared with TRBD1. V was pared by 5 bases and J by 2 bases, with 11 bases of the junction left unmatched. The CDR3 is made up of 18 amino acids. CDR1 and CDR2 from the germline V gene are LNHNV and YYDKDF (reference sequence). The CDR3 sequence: CATSGRLQQGAGANVLTF. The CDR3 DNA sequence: TGTGCCACCAGCGGTCGTTTACAACAGGGGGCTGGGGCCAACGTCCTGACTTTC.

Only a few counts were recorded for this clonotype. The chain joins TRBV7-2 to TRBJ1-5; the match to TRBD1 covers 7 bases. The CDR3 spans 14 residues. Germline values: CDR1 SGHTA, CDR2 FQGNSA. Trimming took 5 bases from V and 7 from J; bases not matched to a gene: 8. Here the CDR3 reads CASSPGQAVQPQHF. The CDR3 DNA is TGTGCCAGCAGCCCCGGACAGGCCGTCCAGCCCCAGCATTTT.

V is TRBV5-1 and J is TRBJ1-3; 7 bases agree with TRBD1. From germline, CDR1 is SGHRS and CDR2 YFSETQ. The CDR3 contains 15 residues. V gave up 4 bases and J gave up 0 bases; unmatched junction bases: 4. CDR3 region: CASSPGDSSGNTIYF. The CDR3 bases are TGCGCCAGCAGCCCTGGGGACAGCTCTGGAAACACCATATATTTT.

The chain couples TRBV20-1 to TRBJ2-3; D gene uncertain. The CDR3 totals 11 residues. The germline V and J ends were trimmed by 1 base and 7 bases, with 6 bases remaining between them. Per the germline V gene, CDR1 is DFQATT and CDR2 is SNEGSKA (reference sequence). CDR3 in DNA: TGCAGTGCTAGAGCAACGAATACGCAGTATTTT. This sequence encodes CSARATNTQYF.

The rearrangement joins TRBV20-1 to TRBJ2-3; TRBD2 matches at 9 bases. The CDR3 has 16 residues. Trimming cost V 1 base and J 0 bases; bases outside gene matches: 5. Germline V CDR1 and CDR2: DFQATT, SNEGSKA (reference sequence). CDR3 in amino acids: CSARGGRARSTDTQYF. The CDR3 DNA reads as TGCAGTGCTAGAGGCGGGAGGGCCCGTAGCACAGATACGCAGTATTTT.

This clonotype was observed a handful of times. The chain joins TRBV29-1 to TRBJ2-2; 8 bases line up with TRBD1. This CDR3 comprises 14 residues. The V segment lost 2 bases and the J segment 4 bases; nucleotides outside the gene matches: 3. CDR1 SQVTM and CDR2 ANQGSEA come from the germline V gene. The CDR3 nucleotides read TGCAGCGTTGAAAGGACAGGGAGCACCGGGGAGCTGTTTTTT. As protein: CSVERTGSTGELFF.

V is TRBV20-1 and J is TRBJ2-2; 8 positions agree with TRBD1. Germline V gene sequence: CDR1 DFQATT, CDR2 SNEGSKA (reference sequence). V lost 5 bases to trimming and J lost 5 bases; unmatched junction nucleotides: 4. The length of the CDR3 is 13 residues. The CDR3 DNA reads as TGCAGTGCTCGGACAGGGTCGACCGGGGAGCTGTTTTTT. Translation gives CSARTGSTGELFF.

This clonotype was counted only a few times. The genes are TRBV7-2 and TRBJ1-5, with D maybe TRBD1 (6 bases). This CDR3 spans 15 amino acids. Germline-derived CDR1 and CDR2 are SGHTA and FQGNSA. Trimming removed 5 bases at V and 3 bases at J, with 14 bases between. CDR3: CASSLTGWPNQPQHF. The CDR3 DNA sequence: TGTGCCAGCAGCCTAACAGGGTGGCCCAATCAGCCCCAGCATTTT.

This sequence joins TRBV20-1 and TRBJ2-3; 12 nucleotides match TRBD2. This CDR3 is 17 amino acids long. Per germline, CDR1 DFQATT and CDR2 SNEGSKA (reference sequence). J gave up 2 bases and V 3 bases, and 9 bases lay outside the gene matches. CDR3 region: CSARRPGTSGFTDTQYF. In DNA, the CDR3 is TGCAGTGCTAGGCGCCCTGGGACTAGCGGGTTCACAGATACGCAGTATTTT.